Each of the 9 T cell receptor beta chains below was sequenced from the same sample in a study of tumor and adjacent non-tumor tissue in lung cancer (dated by TCRdb to about 2018). Library construction relied on multiplex PCR. This sample was sequenced with an Illumina HiSeq 2500. Following protocols modified from ARM-PCR, the researchers constructed TCRbeta libraries through three rounds of nested PCR with primers (Table S4). TCRdb reran the public reads through fastp at Q25 and MiXCR, keeping productive beta chains. Entries are consolidated by CDR3 protein sequence, retaining the most common genes and DNA. The sample table holds about 90,000 distinct CDR3 sequences, of which more than 75% were seen once. Around a fifth of the sample is in the top ten clones. RNA was isolated from bulk unsorted tissue, and RNA quality was assessed with a NanoDrop ND-1000 and an Agilent 2100. For the normal lung samples, distant non-tumor tissue was collected more than 3 cm away from the tumor edge.

The sample was distant non-tumor lung tissue. Receptors were obtained from a woman aged 45-59 years with non-small cell lung cancer.

A note on this clonotype: An end of the junction does not agree with germline; a read error may underlie this. The chain couples TRBV4-1 to TRBJ1-2, with 8 bases that match TRBD1. The germline V gene encodes CDR1 MGHRA and CDR2 YSYEKL. The length of the CDR3 is 14 residues. In DNA form, the CDR3 reads TGTGCCACCAGTCAGGACCGGGACAGGTGGGGCTACACCTTC. It codes for CATSQDRDRWGYTF.

Points on this clonotype: This sequence may be a read error, since a much larger clone differs from it by one base. The V call is TRBV20-1, the J call TRBJ2-4, with 7 positions matching TRBD1. Germline trimming cut 3 bases from V and 11 bases from J; bases unmatched to any gene: 4. From germline, CDR1 is DFQATT and CDR2 SNEGSKA (reference sequence). The CDR3 has 11 amino acids. The CDR3 reads CSASNRGFQYF. DNA of the CDR3: TGCAGTGCTAGTAACAGGGGCTTTCAGTACTTC.

As to this clonotype: This could be a read error, since a much larger clone is one nucleotide away. V gene TRBV20-1 combines with J gene TRBJ2-7, with D perhaps assigned TRBD1 or TRBD2 (7 bases each). The V gene's germline CDR1 is DFQATT and CDR2 SNEGSKA (reference sequence). The length of the CDR3 is 15 residues. The V end lost 4 bases, the J end lost 5 bases, and 21 bases lay between the germline ends. In DNA, the CDR3 is TGCAGTGCTAAAGACCCGGGGAGGGGGCTGGACGAGCAGTACTTC. It translates to CSAKDPGRGLDEQYF.

The genes are TRBV12-3 or TRBV12-4 and TRBJ1-5; maybe TRBD1 (5 bases). V lost 10 bases and J lost 2, with 12 bases in between. The CDR3 is 13 amino acids. The CDR3 DNA reads TGTGCCAACGAGGGCAGGGGCAATCAGCCCCAGCATTTT. It specifies CANEGRGNQPQHF.

The sample holds one count of this clonotype. The J gene is TRBJ1-2, the V gene TRBV29-1, with no clear D. V lost 3 bases and J 1 base, leaving 6 bases between the germline ends. The CDR3 runs 12 residues. Germline assignment: CDR1 SQVTM and CDR2 ANQGSEA. The CDR3 sequence: CSVDEGNYGYTF. The CDR3 DNA follows: TGCAGCGTTGACGAGGGTAACTATGGCTACACCTTC.

Judged by abundance, this clonotype is medium-sized (0.01 to 0.1%). V usage is TRBV11-1 and J usage is TRBJ2-1; TRBD2 aligns across 11 bases. After removal of 5 bases from V and 5 bases from J, the junction contained 5 bases not matched to a gene. The CDR3 spans 15 residues. Germline CDR1 SGHAT, CDR2 FQDESV (reference sequence). In DNA, the CDR3 is TGTGCCAGCAGCCCCGGGACTAGCGGCGACAATGAGCAGTTCTTC. Amino acids: CASSPGTSGDNEQFF.

About this clonotype: An end of the junction differs from the germline gene, which may be a read error. The rearrangement links TRBV29-1 to TRBJ1-1; the D gene is possibly TRBD1 (5 bases). The CDR3 has 14 amino acids. Germline values: CDR1 SQVTM, CDR2 ANQGSEA. The CDR3 DNA reads TGCAGCGGCACAGGCCCCGGGGTGAACACCGAAGTTTTCTTT. Translation: CSGTGPGVNTEVFF.

With respect to this clonotype: One end of the junction fails to match germline, which may point to a read error. V is TRBV10-1 and J is TRBJ2-3, with 8 bases fitting TRBD1. Germline lookup yields CDR1 WNHNN and CDR2 SYGVQD (reference sequence). CDR3 size: 17 residues. The CDR3 protein is CVSSESPFRGLEDTHYF. CDR3 bases: TGCGTCAGCAGTGAGTCCCCTTTCAGGGGGCTGGAAGATACGCACTATTTT.

As to this clonotype: Mismatch with germline at one junction end may stem from a read error. This rearrangement joins TRBV11-2 to TRBJ2-3, with a possible D match to TRBD2 (5 bases). The V gene's germline CDR1 is SGHAT and CDR2 FQNNGV. There are 13 residues in the CDR3. CDR3 region: CDSSLWPEDTQYF. The CDR3 coding sequence is TGTGACAGCAGCTTATGGCCGGAGGATACGCAATATTTT.